Listed below are T cell receptor beta chains from one sample, sequenced in a study of human T cells and chemical hapten exposure. TCRdb fed the RACE reads into MiXCR, producing one record per CDR3 protein. The sample contains 44,000 or so distinct CDR3 sequences, 3.7% of which appear only once. The sample comprised whole blood. These receptors came from a human donor in good health. Some clones in this sample may be carry-over from other donors' samples. CDR3s include the opening cysteine and the closing phenylalanine or tryptophan. A D gene is named only where the DNA matches it firmly. Size is omitted from some rows. Given values are once, few, many or a class for expanded clones.

TRBJ1-3 TRBV20-1 many . CSATRDAGNTIYF TGCAGTGCTACCAGGGACGCCGGAAACACCATATATTTT
TRBJ2-3 TRBV5-5 many . CASSSTGFRTDTQYF TGTGCCAGCAGCTCAACAGGGTTCAGAACAGATACGCAGTATTTT
TRBJ2-1 TRBV27 . TRBD2 CASSLIWGGRYNEQFF TGTGCCAGCAGTTTAATTTGGGGAGGGCGATACAATGAGCAGTTCTTC
TRBJ2-2 TRBV7-8 many . CASSLEPGSNTGELFF TGTGCCAGCAGCTTAGAGCCGGGATCGAACACCGGGGAGCTGTTTTTT
TRBJ2-2 TRBV7-7 many . CASSSMEYTGELFF TGTGCTAGCAGCTCGATGGAATACACCGGGGAGCTGTTTTTT
TRBJ2-7 TRBV28 many . CASSLDLPPYEQYF TGTGCCAGCAGTTTAGACCTACCCCCCTACGAGCAGTACTTC
TRBJ2-7 TRBV12-3/TRBV12-4 many TRBD1 CASSPGTGSHEQYF TGTGCCAGCAGTCCCGGGACAGGGAGCCACGAGCAGTACTTC
TRBJ1-3 TRBV10-1 many . CASSEGQGNTIYF TGCGCCAGCAGCGAAGGACAGGGAAACACCATATATTTT
TRBJ2-3 TRBV3-1 many . CASSATDTQYF TGTGCCAGCAGCGCCACCGATACGCAGTATTTT
TRBJ2-7 TRBV10-1 medium-sized TRBD2 CASSRTSGSIHEQYF TGCGCCAGCAGTAGGACTAGCGGGAGTATCCACGAGCAGTACTTC
TRBJ1-6 TRBV12-3/TRBV12-4 many . CASSLSTVNSPLHF TGTGCCAGCAGCCTTTCGACAGTCAATTCACCCCTCCACTTT
TRBJ2-7 TRBV28 many . CASSPTGPYEQYF TGTGCCAGCAGTCCAACCGGCCCTTACGAGCAGTACTTC
TRBJ1-1 TRBV12-3/TRBV12-4 many . CASSLTTHGSTEAFF TGTGCCAGCAGTTTAACGACCCACGGGAGCACTGAAGCTTTCTTT
TRBJ1-5 TRBV12-3/TRBV12-4 many . CASSFPGTNQPQHF TGTGCCAGCAGTTTCCCCGGGACCAATCAGCCCCAGCATTTT
TRBJ2-7 TRBV28 many . CASSLVADYEQYF TGTGCCAGCAGTTTAGTCGCAGACTACGAGCAGTACTTC
TRBJ2-1 TRBV9 many . CASSPSGDRSYNEQFF TGTGCCAGCAGCCCATCAGGGGACCGCTCCTACAATGAGCAGTTCTTC
TRBJ2-7 TRBV7-2 few . CASTEQGVSYEQYF TGTGCCAGCACCGAACAGGGAGTATCCTACGAGCAGTACTTC
TRBJ2-7 TRBV2 many TRBD2 CASRLAGGPEQYF TGTGCCAGCCGACTAGCGGGAGGGCCCGAGCAGTACTTC
TRBJ2-2 TRBV24-1 many . CATSDAGAGYTGELFF TGTGCCACCAGTGATGCCGGAGCAGGTTACACCGGGGAGCTGTTTTTT
TRBJ2-1 TRBV20-1 many TRBD2 CSARDPSLMTSGRGSYNEQFF TGCAGTGCTAGAGACCCCTCGCTCATGACTAGCGGGAGAGGGTCCTACAATGAGCAGTTCTTC
TRBJ1-5 TRBV2 many . CASRERQGTNQPQHF TGTGCCAGCAGGGAGCGGCAGGGCACCAATCAGCCCCAGCATTTT
TRBJ2-1 TRBV29-1 many TRBD2 CSGGGGEQFF TGCAGCGGGGGGGGAGGTGAGCAGTTCTTC
TRBJ2-6 TRBV12-3/TRBV12-4 many . CASSPRTSGANVLTF TGTGCCAGCAGTCCCCGGACCTCTGGGGCCAACGTCCTGACTTTC
TRBJ2-6 TRBV29-1 few . CSVVASSGANVLTF TGCAGCGTTGTCGCCAGCTCTGGGGCCAACGTCCTGACTTTC
TRBJ2-3 TRBV7-2 many . CASSLVSGGADTQYF TGTGCCAGCAGCTTAGTTTCTGGTGGTGCAGATACGCAGTATTTT
TRBJ2-3 TRBV14 few TRBD2 CASSPTRGRVLNTDTQYF TGTGCCAGCAGCCCCACCCGGGGGAGGGTTCTTAACACAGATACGCAGTATTTT
TRBJ2-3 TRBV20-1 . . CSGGEDTQYF TGCAGTGGAGGGGAGGATACGCAGTATTTT
TRBJ2-3 TRBV24-1 many TRBD2 CATSDPPSTSPNTDTQYF TGTGCCACCAGTGACCCACCCTCGACTAGCCCCAACACAGATACGCAGTATTTT
TRBJ2-1 TRBV6-1 many . CASSEGDSYRRFF TGTGCCAGCAGTGAAGGGGATAGCTATCGACGGTTCTTC
TRBJ1-1 TRBV12-3/TRBV12-4 . . CASSFAGGAFF TGTGCCAGCAGTTTTGCCGGCGGAGCTTTCTTT
TRBJ1-1 TRBV7-9 few . CASSPSLFTTGNTEAFF TGTGCCAGCAGCCCTAGCCTATTTACCACAGGCAACACTGAAGCTTTCTTT
TRBJ2-7 TRBV7-6 many TRBD2 CASSGLREGRLYEQYF TGTGCCAGCAGCGGTCTGCGGGAGGGCCGCCTATACGAGCAGTACTTC
TRBJ1-5 TRBV28 many . CATRSRMTGGNQPQHF TGTGCCACTCGATCTAGGATGACAGGTGGAAATCAGCCCCAGCATTTT